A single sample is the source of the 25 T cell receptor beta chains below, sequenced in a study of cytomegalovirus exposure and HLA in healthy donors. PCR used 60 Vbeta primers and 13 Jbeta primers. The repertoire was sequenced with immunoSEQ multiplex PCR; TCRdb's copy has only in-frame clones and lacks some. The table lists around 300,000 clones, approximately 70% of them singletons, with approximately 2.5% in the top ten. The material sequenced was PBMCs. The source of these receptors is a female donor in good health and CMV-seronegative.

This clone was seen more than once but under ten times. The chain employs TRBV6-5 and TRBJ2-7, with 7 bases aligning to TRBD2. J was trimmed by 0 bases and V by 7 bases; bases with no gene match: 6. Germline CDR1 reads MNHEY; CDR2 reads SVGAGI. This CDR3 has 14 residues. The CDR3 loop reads CASMGGGSSYEQYF. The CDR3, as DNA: TGTGCCAGCATGGGGGGGGGTAGCTCCTACGAGCAGTACTTC.

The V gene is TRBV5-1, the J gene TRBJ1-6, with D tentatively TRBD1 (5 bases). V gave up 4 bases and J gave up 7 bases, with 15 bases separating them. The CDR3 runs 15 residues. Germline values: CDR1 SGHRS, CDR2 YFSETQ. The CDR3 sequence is CASSPQGGSNSPLHF. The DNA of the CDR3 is TGCGCCAGCAGCCCCCAGGGAGGATCAAATTCACCCCTCCACTTT.

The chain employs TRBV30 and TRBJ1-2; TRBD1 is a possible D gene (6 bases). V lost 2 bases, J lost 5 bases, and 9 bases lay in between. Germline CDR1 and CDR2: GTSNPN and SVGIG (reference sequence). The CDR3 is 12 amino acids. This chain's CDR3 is CAWSKTGYGYTF. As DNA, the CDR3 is TGTGCCTGGAGTAAAACAGGGTATGGCTACACCTTC.

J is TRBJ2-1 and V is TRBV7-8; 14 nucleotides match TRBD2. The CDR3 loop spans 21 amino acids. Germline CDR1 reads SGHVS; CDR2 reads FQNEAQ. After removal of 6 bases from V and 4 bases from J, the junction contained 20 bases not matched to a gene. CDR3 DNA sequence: TGTGCCAGCAGTCAAGAACGGGTGTCGACTAGCGGGAGGGATATTTACAATGAGCAGTTCTTC. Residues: CASSQERVSTSGRDIYNEQFF.

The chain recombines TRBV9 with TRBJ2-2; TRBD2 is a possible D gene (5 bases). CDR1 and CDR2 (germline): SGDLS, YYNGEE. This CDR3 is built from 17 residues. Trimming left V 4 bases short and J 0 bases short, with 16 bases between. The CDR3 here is CASSPRMRDTNTGELFF. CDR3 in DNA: TGTGCCAGCAGCCCCAGGATGAGGGATACGAACACCGGGGAGCTGTTTTTT. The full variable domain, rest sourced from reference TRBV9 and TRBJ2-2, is DSGVTQTPKHLITATGQRVTLRCSPRSGDLSVYWYQQSLDQGLQFLIQYYNGEERAKGNILERFSAQQFPDLHSELNLSSLELGDSALYFCASSPRMRDTNTGELFFGEGSRLTVL.

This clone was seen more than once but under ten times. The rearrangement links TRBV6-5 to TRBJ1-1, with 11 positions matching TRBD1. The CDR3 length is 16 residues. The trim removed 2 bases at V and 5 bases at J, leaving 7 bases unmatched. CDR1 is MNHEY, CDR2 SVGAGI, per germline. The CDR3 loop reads CASSYTGQGARTEAFF. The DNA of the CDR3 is TGTGCCAGCAGTTACACTGGACAGGGGGCGCGAACTGAAGCTTTCTTT.

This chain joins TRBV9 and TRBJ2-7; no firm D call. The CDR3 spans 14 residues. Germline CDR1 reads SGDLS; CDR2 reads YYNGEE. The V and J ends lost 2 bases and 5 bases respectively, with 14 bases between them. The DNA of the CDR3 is TGTGCCAGCAGCGTTTGGGCGTCGGCCCACGAGCAGTACTTC. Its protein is CASSVWASAHEQYF.

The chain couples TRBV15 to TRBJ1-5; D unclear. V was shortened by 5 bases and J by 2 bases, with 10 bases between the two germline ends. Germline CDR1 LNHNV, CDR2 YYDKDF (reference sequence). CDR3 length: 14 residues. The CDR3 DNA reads TGTGCCACCAGCGGCCCTAGCGGCAATCAGCCCCAGCATTTT. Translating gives CATSGPSGNQPQHF.

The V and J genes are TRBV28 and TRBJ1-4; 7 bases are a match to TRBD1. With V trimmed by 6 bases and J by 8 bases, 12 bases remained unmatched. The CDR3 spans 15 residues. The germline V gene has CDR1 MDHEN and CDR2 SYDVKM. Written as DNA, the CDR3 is TGTGCCAGCAGACCAGCAGGGGGGCGGGACGAAAAACTGTTTTTT. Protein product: CASRPAGGRDEKLFF.

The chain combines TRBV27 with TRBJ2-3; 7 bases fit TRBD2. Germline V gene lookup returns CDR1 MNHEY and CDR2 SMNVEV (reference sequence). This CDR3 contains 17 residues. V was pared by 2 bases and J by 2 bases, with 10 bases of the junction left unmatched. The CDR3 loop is CASSLDGASGLTDTQYF. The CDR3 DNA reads TGTGCCAGCAGTTTAGATGGGGCTAGCGGACTCACAGATACGCAGTATTTT.

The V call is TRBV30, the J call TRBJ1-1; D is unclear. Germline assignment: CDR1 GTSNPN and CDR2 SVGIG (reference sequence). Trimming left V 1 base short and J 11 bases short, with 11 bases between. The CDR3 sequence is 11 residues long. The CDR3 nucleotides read TGTGCCTGGAGTGGAACAGTGTTGGCTTTCTTT. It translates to CAWSGTVLAFF.

The CDR3 sequence: CSVVAYREANYGYTF. The CDR3 bases are TGCAGCGTTGTGGCCTACAGGGAAGCTAACTATGGCTACACCTTC. The V call is TRBV29-1, the J call TRBJ1-2, with D maybe TRBD1 (6 bases). Germline CDR1 and CDR2: SQVTM and ANQGSEA. The length of the CDR3 is 15 residues. V was pared by 4 bases and J by 0 bases, with 15 bases between.

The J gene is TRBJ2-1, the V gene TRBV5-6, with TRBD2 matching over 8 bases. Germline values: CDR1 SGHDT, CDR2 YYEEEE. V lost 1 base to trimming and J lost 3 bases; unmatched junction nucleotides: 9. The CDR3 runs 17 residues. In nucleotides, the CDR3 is TGTGCCAGCAGCTTGACAGAGCCGGGACTAGTCTACAATGAGCAGTTCTTC. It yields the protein CASSLTEPGLVYNEQFF.

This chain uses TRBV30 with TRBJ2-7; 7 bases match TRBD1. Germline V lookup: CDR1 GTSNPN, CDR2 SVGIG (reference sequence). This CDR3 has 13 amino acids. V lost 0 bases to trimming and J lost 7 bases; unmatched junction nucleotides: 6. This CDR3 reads CAWSVHSGGEQYF. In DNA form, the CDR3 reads TGTGCCTGGAGTGTACATTCAGGGGGTGAGCAGTACTTC. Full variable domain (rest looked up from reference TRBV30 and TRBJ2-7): SQTIHQWPATLVQPVGSPLSLECTVEGTSNPNLYWYRQAAGRGLQLLFYSVGIGQISSEVPQNLSASRPQDRQFILSSKKLLLSDSGFYLCAWSVHSGGEQYFGPGTRLTVT.

The CDR3 region is CASILGGTGELFF. The CDR3 DNA is TGTGCCAGCATTCTGGGCGGGACCGGGGAGCTGTTTTTT. V and J are TRBV13 and TRBJ2-2, with D possibly TRBD2 on 5 matching bases. The V end was cut by 7 bases, the J end by 5 bases, with 11 bases between. The CDR3 sequence is 13 residues long. Germline CDR1 reads PRHDT; CDR2 reads FYEKMQ (reference sequence).

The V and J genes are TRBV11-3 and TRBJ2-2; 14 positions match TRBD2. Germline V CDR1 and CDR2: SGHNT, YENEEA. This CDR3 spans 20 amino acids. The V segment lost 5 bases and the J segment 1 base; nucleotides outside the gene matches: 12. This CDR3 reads CASSPRQGLAGVMNTGELFF. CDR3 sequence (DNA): TGTGCCAGCAGCCCACGGCAGGGACTAGCGGGAGTTATGAACACCGGGGAGCTGTTTTTT.

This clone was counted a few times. The CDR3 reads CASSPQAAGFGEQYF. The CDR3 nucleotides read TGTGCCAGCAGCCCTCAGGCAGCGGGTTTTGGCGAGCAGTACTTC. V usage is TRBV5-6 and J usage is TRBJ2-7; D possibly corresponds to TRBD2 (6 bases). Trimming cost V 4 bases and J 6 bases, with 20 bases left between them. There are 15 residues in the CDR3. Germline V gives CDR1 SGHDT, CDR2 YYEEEE.

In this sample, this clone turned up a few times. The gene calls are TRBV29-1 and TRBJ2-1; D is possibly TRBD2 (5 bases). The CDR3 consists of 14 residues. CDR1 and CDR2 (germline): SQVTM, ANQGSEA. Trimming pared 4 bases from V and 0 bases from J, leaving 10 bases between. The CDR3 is CSVVGGSSYNEQFF. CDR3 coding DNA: TGCAGCGTTGTCGGAGGCTCCTCCTACAATGAGCAGTTCTTC.

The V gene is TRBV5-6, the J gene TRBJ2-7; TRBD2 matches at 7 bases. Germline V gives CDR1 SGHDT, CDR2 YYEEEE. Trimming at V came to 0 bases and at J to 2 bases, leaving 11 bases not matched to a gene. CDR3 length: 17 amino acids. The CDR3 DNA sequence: TGTGCCAGCAGCTTGGAGGTTCTCCGGGAGGATACCTACGAGCAGTACTTC. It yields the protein CASSLEVLREDTYEQYF.

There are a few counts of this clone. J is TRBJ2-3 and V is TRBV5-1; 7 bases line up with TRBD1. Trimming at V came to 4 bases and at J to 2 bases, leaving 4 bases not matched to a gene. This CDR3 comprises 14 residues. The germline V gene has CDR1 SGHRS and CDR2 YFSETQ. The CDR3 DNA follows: TGCGCCAGCAGCCTGGGGACAGACACAGATACGCAGTATTTT. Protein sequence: CASSLGTDTDTQYF.

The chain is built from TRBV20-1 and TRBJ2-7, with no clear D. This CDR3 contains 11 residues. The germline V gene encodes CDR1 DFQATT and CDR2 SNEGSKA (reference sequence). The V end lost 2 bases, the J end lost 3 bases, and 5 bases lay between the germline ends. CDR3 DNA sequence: TGCAGTGCTAGACCCGGCTACGAGCAGTACTTC. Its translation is CSARPGYEQYF.

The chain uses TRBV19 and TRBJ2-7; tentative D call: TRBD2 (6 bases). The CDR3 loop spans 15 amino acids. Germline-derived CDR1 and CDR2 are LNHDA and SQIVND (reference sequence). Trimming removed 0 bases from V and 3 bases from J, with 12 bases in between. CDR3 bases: TGTGCCAGTAGTATAGACAGCGGGCCTTACTACGAGCAGTACTTC. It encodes CASSIDSGPYYEQYF.

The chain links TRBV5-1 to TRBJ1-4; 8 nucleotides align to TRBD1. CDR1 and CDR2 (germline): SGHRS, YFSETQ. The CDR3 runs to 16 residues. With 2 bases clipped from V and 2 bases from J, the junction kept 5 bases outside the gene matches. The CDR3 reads CASSFQGAGTNEKLFF. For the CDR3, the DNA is TGCGCCAGCAGCTTTCAGGGGGCTGGGACTAATGAAAAACTGTTTTTT.

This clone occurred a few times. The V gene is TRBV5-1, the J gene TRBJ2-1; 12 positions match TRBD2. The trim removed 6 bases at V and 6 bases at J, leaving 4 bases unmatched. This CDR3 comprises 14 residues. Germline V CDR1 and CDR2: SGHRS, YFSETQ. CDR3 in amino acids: CASTGTSGPNEQFF. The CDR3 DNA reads TGCGCCAGCACCGGGACTAGCGGGCCCAATGAGCAGTTCTTC.

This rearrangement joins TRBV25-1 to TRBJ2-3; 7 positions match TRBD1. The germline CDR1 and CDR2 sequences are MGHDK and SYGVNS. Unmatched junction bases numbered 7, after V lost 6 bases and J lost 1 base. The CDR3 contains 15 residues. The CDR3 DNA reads TGTGCCAGCAGGGGACAGCGAAGGGGCACAGATACGCAGTATTTT. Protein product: CASRGQRRGTDTQYF. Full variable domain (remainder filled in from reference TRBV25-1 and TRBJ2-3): EADIYQTPRYLVIGTGKKITLECSQTMGHDKMYWYQQDPGMELHLIHYSYGVNSTEKGDLSSESTVSRIRTEHFPLTLESARPSHTSQYLCASRGQRRGTDTQYFGPGTRLTVL.